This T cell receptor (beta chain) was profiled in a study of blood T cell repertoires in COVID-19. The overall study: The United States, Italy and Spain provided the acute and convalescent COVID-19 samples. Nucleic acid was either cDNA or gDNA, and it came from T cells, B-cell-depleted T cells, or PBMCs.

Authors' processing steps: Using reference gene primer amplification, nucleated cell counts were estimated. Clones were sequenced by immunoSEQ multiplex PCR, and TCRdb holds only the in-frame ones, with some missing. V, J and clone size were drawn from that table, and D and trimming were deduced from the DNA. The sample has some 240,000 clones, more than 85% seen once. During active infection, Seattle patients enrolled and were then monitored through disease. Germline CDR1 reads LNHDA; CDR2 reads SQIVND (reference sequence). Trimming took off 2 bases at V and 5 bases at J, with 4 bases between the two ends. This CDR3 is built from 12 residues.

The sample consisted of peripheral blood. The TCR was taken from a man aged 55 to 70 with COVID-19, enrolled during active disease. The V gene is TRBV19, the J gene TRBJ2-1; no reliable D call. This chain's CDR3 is CASSITNNEQFF. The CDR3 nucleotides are TGTGCCAGTAGTATAACAAACAATGAGCAGTTCTTC.